This T cell receptor (beta chain) was observed in a study of breast tumors, draining lymph nodes, adjacent tissues. Findings and caveats of the study: The data were judged consistent with most tumor T cells coming from lymph node and expanding in tumor. Tumor repertoires ranked between lymph nodes and nontumor tissue in diversity, with V and J gene preferences. That most tumor T cells come from lymph nodes remained unproven. Compared with basal-like, luminal-like tumors shared significantly more repertoire with nontumor tissue.

This clonotype was seen many times. Its target is unknown. Samples came from axillary lymph nodes draining the breast cancer. Germline CDR1 is MDHEN and CDR2 is SYDVKM. V lost 5 bases to trimming and J lost 3 bases; unmatched junction nucleotides: 11. The CDR3 sequence is 16 residues long. From the multiplex PCR reads, TCRdb called clonotypes with MiXCR, one entry per CDR3 protein. Of around 230,000 distinct CDR3 sequences in the sample, under 40% were seen once. This TCR came from a female donor with breast cancer. Some clones in this sample may be carry-over from other donors' samples. Sequencing was carried out using axillary lymph node tissue. V gene TRBV28 combines with J gene TRBJ2-5; 8 bases map to TRBD2. The CDR3 spells CASSPLGSGDKETQYF. The CDR3, as DNA: TGTGCCAGCAGTCCCCTAGGTAGCGGGGATAAAGAGACCCAGTACTTC.